The present entry profiles one T cell receptor (beta chain) with its context. This clone was detected a few times. Its binding antigen is unknown. No much larger clonotype is one base removed from it; base qualities were not supplied. V ends up 2 bases short and J 8 bases short, with an unmatched junction base count of 8. From its cysteine to its phenylalanine, the CDR3 spans 14 amino acids. Only the CDR3 portion is preserved as DNA: 42 bases, with reading frame beginning at the first base. According to the germline V gene, CDR1 reads SGHTA and CDR2 reads FQGNSA. The protocol used for the library was the immunoSEQ multiplex PCR assay. TCRdb took over this immuneACCESS table, retaining in-frame rearrangements with V and J assigned. Such tables are incomplete; in checked studies, under half of the missing clones stem from an unresolved V gene, and the remainder is unexplained. The sample table lists about 8,000 clones, 74% of them with a count of one. Jointly, the top ten make up roughly 0.99% of the sample.

This sample is drawn from a study of cutaneous CD30+ T cell lymphoproliferative disorder and hepatitis E (dated by TCRdb to the late 2010s). Specimen: blood. In this chain, TRBV7-2 is recombined with TRBJ1-1; 7 of the junction bases match TRBD1. This TCR was sampled from a human donor with a cutaneous T cell lymphoproliferative disorder associated with hepatitis E virus. The base sequence is TGTGCCAGCAGCTTACAGGGGGTGCGCCCAGAAGCTTTCTTT. This yields the protein CASSLQGVRPEAFF. With the rest looked up from the reference TRBV7-2 and TRBJ1-1 genes rather than sequenced, the full variable domain is GAGVSQSPSNKVTEKGKDVELRCDPISGHTALYWYRQSLGQGLEFLIYFQGNSAPDKSGLPSDRFSAERTGGSVSTLTIQRTQQEDSAVYLCASSLQGVRPEAFFGQGTRLTVV.